Listed below are T cell receptor beta chains from one sample, sequenced in a study of blood T cell repertoires in COVID-19. Only in-frame clones appear in the TCRdb table, and some are missing; sequencing was by immunoSEQ multiplex PCR. The table shows just over 250,000 clones, with about 80% occurring only once. Material: PBMCs or T cells enriched from blood (not recorded which). Receptors were obtained from a young man with acute COVID-19. Each CDR3 is given with its conserved first and last residue. Fields, in order: clone size, CDR3 length, J gene, V gene, D gene, CDR3 DNA, CDR3 protein. The D gene is left open where the match is weak. Only part of the rows carry a size: once, few, many, or a class if the clone is expanded.

>.|16|TRBJ2-2|TRBV4-3|TRBD1
TGCGCCAGCAGCCAAGTATCGGGACAGTTCACCGGGGAGCTGTTTTTT
CASSQVSGQFTGELFF
>.|12|TRBJ1-2|TRBV6-5|.
TGTGCCAGCAGTAACCTACAGGGTGGCTACACCTTC
CASSNLQGGYTF
>once|15|TRBJ2-2|TRBV6-5|.
TGTGCCAGCAGTTCCCAAGGGGGGGAGTCCGGGGAGCTGTTTTTT
CASSSQGGESGELFF
>.|16|TRBJ2-2|TRBV2|TRBD2
TGTGCCAGCAGCCCTCCGGGACTAGCGAACACCGGGGAGCTGTTTTTT
CASSPPGLANTGELFF
>few|11|TRBJ2-1|TRBV5-1|.
TGTGCCAGCAGTGGAGGGAATGAGCAGTTCTTC
CASSGGNEQFF
>.|17|TRBJ2-5|TRBV19|.
TGTGCCAGTAGTATGATAGGGACTTCAATCCTTCAAGAGACCCAGTACTTC
CASSMIGTSILQETQYF
>.|15|TRBJ2-5|TRBV6-4|TRBD2
TGTGCCAGCAGTGAGTCCAGCGGGGGCCAAGAGACCCAGTACTTC
CASSESSGGQETQYF
>.|15|TRBJ1-4|TRBV7-2|.
TGTGCCAGCAGCGGAGGGCAGGGTCGGGTTGAAAAACTGTTTTTT
CASSGGQGRVEKLFF
>.|13|TRBJ1-2|TRBV6-5|TRBD1
TGTGCCATTTCCGCGGGACAGGGCTTGGGCTACACCTTC
CAISAGQGLGYTF
>.|14|TRBJ1-4|TRBV5-6|.
TGTGCCAGCAGCTTCGCATCGGTTAATGAAAAACTGTTTTTT
CASSFASVNEKLFF
>.|14|TRBJ2-6|TRBV27|.
TGTGCCAGCAGTCTCCTGAGCGGGGCCAACGTCCTGACTTTC
CASSLLSGANVLTF
>.|12|TRBJ2-4|TRBV30|TRBD1
TGTGCCTGGGCGGGACAGGCTACCATTCAGTACTTC
CAWAGQATIQYF
>.|18|TRBJ2-1|TRBV3-1/TRBV3-2|TRBD1
TGTGCCAGCAGCCAAGAGGGACAGTCCAGTAGCTCCTACAATGAGCAGTTCTTC
CASSQEGQSSSSYNEQFF
>.|15|TRBJ2-1|TRBV10-2|TRBD1
TGCGCCAGCAGGCGACAGGGGGCGGTTTACAATGAGCAGTTCTTC
CASRRQGAVYNEQFF
>.|13|TRBJ1-2|TRBV12-3/TRBV12-4|.
TGTGCCAGCAGTTTACGGACCGGCGGGGGCTACACCTTC
CASSLRTGGGYTF
>.|15|TRBJ1-2|TRBV9|.
TGTGCCAGCAGCGTAGGGACAGATCCAGGCTATGGCTACACCTTC
CASSVGTDPGYGYTF
>.|15|TRBJ2-3|TRBV6-5|TRBD2
TGTGCCAGCAGGCTAGCGGGGGGGCAGACAGATACGCAGTATTTT
CASRLAGGQTDTQYF
>.|14|TRBJ1-1|TRBV6-5|.
TGTGCCAGCAGTTACTTGGCCTTGAACACTGAAGCTTTCTTT
CASSYLALNTEAFF
>.|13|TRBJ1-1|TRBV10-3|.
TGTGCCATGGCCCCGACAGGGAACACTGAAGCTTTCTTT
CAMAPTGNTEAFF
>.|16|TRBJ1-3|TRBV9|TRBD1
TGTGCCAGCAGCGTAGATGAAGGGGGCAGGGGAAACACCATATATTTT
CASSVDEGGRGNTIYF
>few|12|TRBJ1-1|TRBV11-3|.
TGTGCCAGCAGTTGGGGGCGGACTGAAGCTTTCTTT
CASSWGRTEAFF
>.|15|TRBJ1-6|TRBV6-5|TRBD1
TGTGCCAGCAGAAGGGACAGAAGCTTAAATTCACCCCTCCACTTT
CASRRDRSLNSPLHF
>.|12|TRBJ1-1|TRBV6-2/TRBV6-3|.
TGTGCCAGCAGCCCTTCAGCGCGTGAAGCTTTCTTT
CASSPSAREAFF
>.|15|TRBJ1-6|TRBV14|.
TGTGCCAGCAGCCAAGATTGGGCGGGTAATTCACCCCTCCACTTT
CASSQDWAGNSPLHF
>.|15|TRBJ1-2|TRBV4-3|TRBD1
TGCGCCAGCAGCCAAGCCTGGGACAGGGCCTATGGCTACACCTTC
CASSQAWDRAYGYTF
>.|14|TRBJ2-1|TRBV18|TRBD1
TGTGCCAGCTCTCTGGGACAGGGGGTGGATGAGCAGTTCTTC
CASSLGQGVDEQFF
>.|15|TRBJ1-3|TRBV11-2|.
TGTGCCAGCAGGCCCGACAGCTACTCTGGAAACACCATATATTTT
CASRPDSYSGNTIYF
>.|17|TRBJ2-1|TRBV27|.
TGTGCCAGCGGCCTGCGTCGACCGGGTCCCCCTGGGAATGAGCAGTTCTTC
CASGLRRPGPPGNEQFF
>once|15|TRBJ2-1|TRBV6-5|.
TGTGCCAGCAGTTACTCATCGGCGGACTACAATGAGCAGTTCTTC
CASSYSSADYNEQFF
>.|14|TRBJ2-5|TRBV6-5|TRBD2
TGTGCCAGCAGTTACTCTATCCAGCGGGGGGACCAGTACTTC
CASSYSIQRGDQYF
>once|16|TRBJ2-1|TRBV6-5|TRBD1
TGTGCCAGCAGTTACGATAGGACAGGGCTCCCCAATGAGCAGTTCTTC
CASSYDRTGLPNEQFF
>.|15|TRBJ1-2|TRBV7-9|.
TGTGCCAGCGCGTTGGAGGCGGGATCCGGCTATGGCTACACCTTC
CASALEAGSGYGYTF
>.|14|TRBJ2-3|TRBV28|.
TGTGCCAGCAGTTTCTCTCGCGGGGAAGATACGCAGTATTTT
CASSFSRGEDTQYF
>.|15|TRBJ1-4|TRBV11-3|TRBD1
TGTGCCAGCAGCCGCCCGGACAGGGGGCGTGAAAAACTGTTTTTT
CASSRPDRGREKLFF
>.|13|TRBJ1-2|TRBV9|TRBD1
TGTGCCAGCAGCGCGACAGGGTGGGCGGGCTACACCTTC
CASSATGWAGYTF